The 14 T cell receptor beta chains reported below all come from one sample, sequenced in a study of cytomegalovirus exposure and HLA in healthy donors. The PCR ran on 60 Vbeta and 13 Jbeta primers. The assay was immunoSEQ multiplex PCR, and TCRdb's table has in-frame clones only and misses some. The sample has tens of thousands of clones, roughly 74% seen once. Input material: PBMCs. These receptors were taken from a man between 35 and 55 years old in good health and CMV-seronegative.

This clone appeared a few times. V gene TRBV11-3 combines with J gene TRBJ1-1; D unclear. V was pared by 1 base and J by 11 bases, with 8 bases between. The CDR3 is made up of 11 amino acids. From germline, CDR1 is SGHNT and CDR2 YENEEA. CDR3 nucleotides: TGTGCCAGCAGCTTAGGGTTCAGGGCTTTCTTT. Its protein is CASSLGFRAFF.

The chain carries TRBV10-3 and TRBJ1-2, with unresolved D. The CDR3 consists of 12 residues. V gave up 11 bases and J gave up 3 bases, with 13 bases separating them. Germline V lookup: CDR1 ENHRY, CDR2 SYGVKD. The CDR3 loop reads CASNERDYGYTF. The CDR3 nucleotides are TGTGCCTCCAATGAGAGGGACTATGGCTACACCTTC.

The rearrangement joins TRBV6-1 to TRBJ1-5; D gene unclear. V was shortened by 8 bases and J by 6 bases, with 11 bases between the two germline ends. The length of the CDR3 is 12 residues. Looked up from germline, CDR1 is MNHNS and CDR2 is SASEGT. CDR3 loop: CASCHSGQPQHF. In DNA, the CDR3 is TGTGCCAGCTGCCACTCGGGTCAGCCCCAGCATTTT.

The rearrangement links TRBV6-5 to TRBJ1-4; 10 nucleotides align to TRBD1. This CDR3 is built from 15 residues. Germline assignment: CDR1 MNHEY and CDR2 SVGAGI. V shed 0 bases, J shed 6 bases, and the junction held 1 base outside the gene matches. CDR3 loop: CASSYSGTGDEKLFF. The CDR3 DNA reads as TGTGCCAGCAGTTACTCGGGGACAGGGGATGAAAAACTGTTTTTT.

In this sample, this clone turned up a few times. This chain uses TRBV9 with TRBJ1-1; a possible D gene is TRBD1 (5 bases). The CDR3 covers 13 residues. The germline CDR1 and CDR2 sequences are SGDLS and YYNGEE. The ends were cut back, 0 bases at V and 9 bases at J, with 12 bases in the middle. CDR3 region: CASSVGGGGKAFF. The CDR3 DNA sequence: TGTGCCAGCAGCGTAGGGGGGGGAGGGAAAGCTTTCTTT.

The chain joins TRBV30 to TRBJ1-2; D is uncertain. CDR1 and CDR2 from the germline V gene are GTSNPN and SVGIG (reference sequence). The CDR3 consists of 14 residues. With 5 bases removed from V and 0 bases from J, the gap between germline ends came to 13 bases. Written as DNA, the CDR3 is TGTGCCTGGGGCCTGGCCGTTACTAACTATGGCTACACCTTC. It is translated as CAWGLAVTNYGYTF.

This chain connects TRBV5-1 to TRBJ2-1, with 9 nucleotides matching TRBD2. Losses at the gene ends were 3 bases for V and 0 bases for J; bases not matched to a gene: 7. CDR3 length: 17 residues. CDR1 is SGHRS and CDR2 is YFSETQ in the germline V gene. The CDR3, as DNA: TGCGCCAGCAGCTCCCTCGGCGGGAGGGCCTCCTACAATGAGCAGTTCTTC. This translates into CASSSLGGRASYNEQFF. The full variable domain, completed using reference TRBV5-1 and TRBJ2-1, is KAGVTQTPRYLIKTRGQQVTLSCSPISGHRSVSWYQQTPGQGLQFLFEYFSETQRNKGNFPGRFSGRQFSNSRSEMNVSTLELGDSALYLCASSSLGGRASYNEQFFGPGTRLTVL.

The rearrangement links TRBV6-5 to TRBJ2-5; 9 nucleotides agree with TRBD1. From germline, CDR1 is MNHEY and CDR2 SVGAGI. With 2 bases clipped from V and 2 bases from J, the junction kept 3 bases outside the gene matches. This CDR3 region has 15 residues. Written as DNA, the CDR3 is TGTGCCAGCAGTTACGGACAGGGGCCTCAAGAGACCCAGTACTTC. Protein sequence: CASSYGQGPQETQYF.

The chain carries TRBV18 and TRBJ2-2; D possibly corresponds to TRBD1 (7 bases). The CDR3 has 16 residues. In germline, CDR1 is KGHSH, CDR2 LQKENI. Trimming took off 1 base at V and 5 bases at J, with 14 bases between the two ends. CDR3 sequence reads: CASSPRPAGGTGELFF. CDR3 nucleotide sequence: TGTGCCAGCTCACCACGGCCGGCAGGGGGGACCGGGGAGCTGTTTTTT.

This chain links TRBV6-6 with TRBJ2-3, with D tentatively TRBD2 (6 bases). V lost 5 bases to trimming and J lost 3 bases, with 12 bases between them. The CDR3 has 14 residues. Germline V gene sequence: CDR1 MNHNY, CDR2 SVGAGI (reference sequence). CDR3 coding DNA: TGTGCCAGCAGTGACGGGGGTCGGACAGATACGCAGTATTTT. This gives the protein CASSDGGRTDTQYF.

This rearrangement joins TRBV29-1 to TRBJ1-4; D gene unclear. The V end lost 5 bases, the J end lost 3 bases, and 7 bases lay between the germline ends. Germline V gives CDR1 SQVTM, CDR2 ANQGSEA. The CDR3 contains 12 residues. This CDR3 is CSVIESNEKLFF. In nucleotides, the CDR3 is TGCAGCGTTATAGAATCTAATGAAAAACTGTTTTTT.

This clone was seen just once. V gene TRBV19 combines with J gene TRBJ2-5, with 9 nucleotides matching TRBD2. CDR3 length: 12 residues. Germline loops: CDR1 LNHDA, CDR2 SQIVND (reference sequence). Unmatched junction bases numbered 5, after V lost 10 bases and J lost 5 bases. The CDR3 DNA sequence: TGTGCCACTAGCGGGGAGACGGAGACCCAGTACTTC. Amino acids: CATSGETETQYF.

This chain joins TRBV6-6 and TRBJ1-1, with 7 bases fitting TRBD1. CDR3 size: 15 residues. V shed 6 bases, J shed 4 bases, and the junction held 11 bases outside the gene matches. Per the germline V gene, CDR1 is MNHNY and CDR2 is SVGAGI (reference sequence). CDR3 region: CASSSTGLGSTEAFF. The CDR3 region has the DNA TGTGCCAGCAGCTCGACAGGGTTGGGGTCCACTGAAGCTTTCTTT.

About this clone itself: Additional DNA sequences in this sample encode the identical CDR3. The genes are TRBV15 and TRBJ1-6; D is ambiguous. The CDR3 length is 15 residues. V was pared by 2 bases and J by 7 bases, with 12 bases between. CDR1 is LNHNV and CDR2 is YYDKDF in the germline V gene (reference sequence). The CDR3 coding sequence is TGTGCCACCAGCAGAATACTGAATATGAATTCACCCCTCCACTTT. The encoded protein is CATSRILNMNSPLHF.